This TCR beta chain is from a study of blood T cell repertoires in COVID-19 (dated by TCRdb to 2020 to 2021). Some background on the complete study: The collaborator samples originated in the United States, Italy and Spain and spanned the acute and convalescent phases of COVID-19. Where available, HLA class I and class II types were taken from metadata supplied by the sample provider and were not determined by assay-based typing. Samples were obtained from the ongoing ImmuneRACE study (first 160 participants) and from over 1,000 subjects provided by 6 global collaborators. Sample metadata almost always included a de-identified subject ID, COVID-19 status, age in years and sex. The prospective study material was composed of cDNA or gDNA derived from T cells, B-cell-depleted T cells, or PBMCs. Deeply sampled blood TCRbeta repertoires from subjects exposed to, actively infected with, or recovered from COVID-19 were included in the dataset. A freely available public database, intended as a resource for researchers studying the immune response to SARS-CoV-2, is where the repertoires were released.

The CDR3 sequence holds 15 residues, the cysteine and phenylalanine included. The read is trimmed to its CDR3 DNA, 45 bases read in frame from base 1. Trimming removed 2 bases from V and 2 bases from J, leaving 10 bases between the germline ends. CDR1 and CDR2 (LNHDA, SQIVND) derive from the germline V gene (reference sequence). Findings and caveats that apply to the study as a whole: How much clinical and demographic metadata was included differed by source and by participant, and the metadata was provided uncurated.

Collaborating institutions collected whole blood in K2EDTA tubes following their own protocols. Collaborator samples were shipped for TCRbeta analysis as frozen whole blood, isolated PBMCs, or DNA extracted from either sample type. TCRbeta CDR3 regions were amplified from genomic DNA using the immunoSEQ Assay, a bias-controlled multiplex PCR. The study's own analysis went as follows. Nucleated cell counts per sample were estimated from amplification of reference gene primers within the assay. To quantify the absolute abundance of each unique TCRbeta CDR3 rearrangement, sequence reads were collapsed and filtered. For each sample, productive Simpson clonality was calculated as the square root of Simpson's diversity index across productive rearrangements. TCRdb obtained this table from immuneACCESS and retained in-frame rearrangements with V and J assigned. These tables miss some clones; where compared with another copy, unresolved V genes account for less than half of the shortfall, and the remainder is unexplained. V and J calls and clone size are copied from that table; D and trimming were computed from the DNA. For this sample there are more than 250,000 clones; over 70% appear just once. About 1.2% of the sample is held by the ten biggest clonotypes.

This clone was detected only a few times. It has no known antigen specificity. Base qualities are not at hand, and no much larger clone is one base apart. This receptor was taken from a woman in her fifties or sixties with acute or convalescent COVID-19. The chain employs TRBV19 and TRBJ1-3; the D gene is perhaps TRBD1, from 5 matching bases. Sequencing used peripheral blood. Here is the DNA: TGTGCCAGTAGTATAACGACAGCTGCTGGAAACACCATATATTTT. Protein translation: CASSITTAAGNTIYF.